A selection of T cell receptor beta chains follows, all from one sample in a study of blood T cells in healthy people across ages. MiXCR, run by TCRdb on the 5' RACE reads, gives a single entry per CDR3 protein. The sample carries more than 1.4 million distinct CDR3 sequences, about 40% recorded once. Sequenced material: blood. These TCRs come from a woman in her late teens or twenties in good health. Each CDR3 is given with its conserved first and last residue.

J	V	CDR3
TRBJ2-1	TRBV10-3	CAIAGTSGSWDNEQFF
TRBJ2-5	TRBV7-2	CASSLSTRGLGTQYF
TRBJ2-3	TRBV7-9	CASSRGAPSTDTQYF
TRBJ2-4	TRBV15	CATSLEGTKNIQYF
TRBJ1-1	TRBV10-3	CAISGWESEAFF
TRBJ2-3	TRBV7-9	CASSFSQGRVADTQYF
TRBJ2-5	TRBV7-9	CASSLFTGIQETQYF
TRBJ2-7	TRBV24-1	CATSEGGAYEQYF
TRBJ2-1	TRBV12-3/TRBV12-4	CASSLDLNEQFF
TRBJ2-7	TRBV28	CASSFEVFGVSSYEQYF
TRBJ2-1	TRBV20-1	CSARAHNEQFF
TRBJ1-1	TRBV3-1	CASSPPSRGNTEAFF
TRBJ1-2	TRBV6-5	CASSLLGVDSLYGYTF
TRBJ2-1	TRBV6-5	CASSYSLEGEQFF
TRBJ2-1	TRBV5-1	CASSLGGDSLFNSYNEQFF
TRBJ1-2	TRBV7-2	CASSLARGSNYGYTF
TRBJ1-2	TRBV7-2	CASSPNLNYGYTF
TRBJ1-2	TRBV29-1	CSVVSGTNYGYTF
TRBJ1-2	TRBV27	CASSRGGAGGYYGYTF
TRBJ1-5	TRBV6-9	CASSLWQPQHF
TRBJ1-1	TRBV12-3/TRBV12-4	CASGQGFNTEAFF
TRBJ2-1	TRBV11-2	CASSKFLGELSYNEQFF
TRBJ1-2	TRBV20-1	CSARDQDGTYGYTF
TRBJ1-1	TRBV20-1	CSAGDEGDIEAFF
TRBJ2-2	TRBV27	CASSWGTGELFF
TRBJ2-3	TRBV5-1	CASSPTLQRASTDTQYF
TRBJ2-2	TRBV7-8	CASILAGRGSTGELFF
TRBJ2-2	TRBV28	CASSQGQGNTGELFF
TRBJ2-7	TRBV5-1	CASSLFSGGFSYEQYF
TRBJ2-3	TRBV6-1	CASSENPDSYPQYF
TRBJ2-1	TRBV6-6	CASSFSGGTLSDEQFF
TRBJ2-5	TRBV5-5	CASSFGPLQETQYF
TRBJ2-1	TRBV29-1	CSVEMGHPAWSYNEQFF
TRBJ2-1	TRBV28	CASSQPSGPYNEQFF
.	TRBV5-5	CASSLQGIKNIQYF
TRBJ2-7	TRBV4-1	CASSQIYTDEPYEQYF
TRBJ2-7	TRBV27	CASSSLGLGRNSYEQYF
TRBJ2-2	TRBV20-1	CSARDSGTGDTGELFF
TRBJ2-2	TRBV10-3	CAISESPQGVTGELFF
TRBJ2-1	TRBV12-3/TRBV12-4	CASSFGLPSYNEQFF
TRBJ1-4	TRBV7-8	CASSFGQGAVANEKLFF
TRBJ2-5	TRBV7-2	CASTWRGGQYF
TRBJ1-6	TRBV2	CASIEAGGPNSPLHF
TRBJ2-1	TRBV6-2/TRBV6-3	CASSPSRLYNEQFF
TRBJ1-5	TRBV30	CAWSNPGAGGNQPQHF
TRBJ1-6	TRBV7-9	CASSPPQGGSPLHF
TRBJ2-1	TRBV10-3	CAISGQTGMQFF
TRBJ2-1	TRBV6-6	CASGNRFEGNEQFF
TRBJ2-5	TRBV28	CASTDPPQRGVNEQYF